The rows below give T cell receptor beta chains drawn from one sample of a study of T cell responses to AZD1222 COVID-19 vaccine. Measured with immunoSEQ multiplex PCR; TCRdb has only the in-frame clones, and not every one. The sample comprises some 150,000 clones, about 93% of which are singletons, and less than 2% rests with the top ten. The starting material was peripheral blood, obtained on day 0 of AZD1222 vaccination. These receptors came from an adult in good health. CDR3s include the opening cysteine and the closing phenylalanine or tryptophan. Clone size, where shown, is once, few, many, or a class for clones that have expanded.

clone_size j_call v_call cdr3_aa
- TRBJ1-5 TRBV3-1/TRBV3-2 CASSQGTGLFGNQPQHF
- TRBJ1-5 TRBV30 CAWSTGYSNQPQHF
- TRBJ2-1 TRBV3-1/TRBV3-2 CASSQVDNEQFF
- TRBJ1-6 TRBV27 CASSLFDFGSPLHF
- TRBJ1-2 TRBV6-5 CASSRQPNYGYTF
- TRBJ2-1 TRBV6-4 CASSDSIGGGNEQFF
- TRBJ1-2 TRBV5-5 CASSLETRGFNYGYTF
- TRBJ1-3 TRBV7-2 CASILTGFSGNTIYF
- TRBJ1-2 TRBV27 CASSLSGTGGGYTF
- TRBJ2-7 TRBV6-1 CASSEIGQLVYEQYF
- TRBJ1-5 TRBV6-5 CASKVGNQPQHF
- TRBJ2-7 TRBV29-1 CSVTGGAYEQYF
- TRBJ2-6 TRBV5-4 CASSLDLGPGANVLTF
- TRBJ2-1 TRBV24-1 CATSDSGQGARGYNEQFF
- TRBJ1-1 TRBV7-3 CASSLSPHGYEAFF
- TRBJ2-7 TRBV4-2 CASSQVGGTVYEQYF
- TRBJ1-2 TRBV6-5 CASSYSAGYSGYTF
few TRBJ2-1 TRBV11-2 CASSRGAVQGNEQFF
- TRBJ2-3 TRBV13 CASSRTGAGTDTQYF
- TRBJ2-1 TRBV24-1 CATSDSTSGGAEFF
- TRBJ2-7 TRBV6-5 CASSPRDRSSYEQYF
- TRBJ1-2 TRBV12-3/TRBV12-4 CASSRQGYYGYTF
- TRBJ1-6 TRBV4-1 CASSHPNLGQIDSPLHF
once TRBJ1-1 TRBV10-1 CASSGDRNTEAFF
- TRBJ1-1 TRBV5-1 CASSFERTGRTEAFF
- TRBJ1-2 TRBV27 CASSSLGANYGYTF
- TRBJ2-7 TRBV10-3 CAISGPGQGIYEQYF
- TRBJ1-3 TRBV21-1 CASSTPQDASGNTIYF
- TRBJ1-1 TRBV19 CASRASQSGTEAFF
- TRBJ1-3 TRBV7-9 CASSSNLRNTIYF
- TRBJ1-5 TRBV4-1 CASSQDAAGVDQPQHF
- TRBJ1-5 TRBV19 CASSRRDQEQPQHF
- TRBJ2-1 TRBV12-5 CASGFYNEQFF
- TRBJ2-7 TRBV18 CASSRAGTEAYEQYF
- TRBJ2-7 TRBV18 CASSSWTSGSYEQYF
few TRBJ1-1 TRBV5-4 CASSLAQGGNTEAFF
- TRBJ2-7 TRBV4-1 CASSQEAGFTYEQYF
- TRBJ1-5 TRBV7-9 CASSPGQGINQPQHF
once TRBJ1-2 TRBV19 CASIGDYNYGYTF
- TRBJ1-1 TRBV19 CASTMTGLHTEAFF
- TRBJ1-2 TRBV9 CASSVGIEGANYGYTF
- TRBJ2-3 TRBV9 CASSARGVTDTQYF
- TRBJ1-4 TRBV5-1 CASSPGATNEKLFF
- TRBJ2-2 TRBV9 CASSYTGELFF
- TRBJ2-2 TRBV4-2 CASSQPGQGAGELFF
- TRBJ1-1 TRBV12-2 CASRLLILNTEAFF
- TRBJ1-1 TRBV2 CASSGEGGTEAFF
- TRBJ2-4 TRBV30 CAARSSGSLNIQYF
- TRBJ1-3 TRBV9 CASSVDGNSGNTIYF
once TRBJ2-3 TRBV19 CASSTPGRTTDTQYF
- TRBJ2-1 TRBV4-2 CASSQDRGLAGINEQFF
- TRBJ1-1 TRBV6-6 CASSLQGTEAFF
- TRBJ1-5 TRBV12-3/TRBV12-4 CASGSIGNQPQHF
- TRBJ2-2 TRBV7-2 CASSPGRPTGELFF
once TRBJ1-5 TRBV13 CASSLGQTGSGQPQHF
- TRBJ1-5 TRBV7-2 CASSADRGSNQPQHF
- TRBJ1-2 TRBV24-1 CATSPDGYGYTF
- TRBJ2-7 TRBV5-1 CASSWRPGQGFENEQYF
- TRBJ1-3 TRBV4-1 CASSQGRAGRHSGNTIYF